These T cell receptor beta chains were read from a single sample in a study. From the 5' RACE reads, TCRdb called clonotypes with MiXCR, one entry per CDR3 protein. Here the sample spans approximately 7,200 distinct CDR3 sequences, 40% being singletons. Material: memory CD4+ T cells sorted from blood. These TCRs come from a female donor with breast cancer. Each CDR3 is given with its conserved first and last residue. A D gene is named only where the DNA matches it firmly. Size tells how often a clone was seen (once, few, many) or the class of an expanded clone, and some rows leave it out.

D	J	size	V	DNA	CDR3
.	TRBJ2-5	few	TRBV11-3	TGTGCCAGCAGCCCGAAGGGGGAAGAGACCCAGTACTTC	CASSPKGEETQYF
.	TRBJ2-3	few	TRBV20-1	TGCAGTGCTAGAGTATACAGGGCAGCAAAAACAGATACGCAGTATTTT	CSARVYRAAKTDTQYF
.	TRBJ2-3	.	TRBV5-1	TGCGCCAGCACCATAACAGGCACAGATACGCAGTATTTT	CASTITGTDTQYF
.	TRBJ1-5	once	TRBV24-1	TGTGCCACCAGTGAGCGGGGGGCTGGCAATCAGCCCCAGCATTTT	CATSERGAGNQPQHF
TRBD2	TRBJ2-5	.	TRBV7-9	TGTGCCAGCAGCTTACCGCGGGGGGGCGGAGAGACCCAGTACTTC	CASSLPRGGGETQYF
.	TRBJ1-5	.	TRBV4-2	TGTGCCAGCAGCCAAGGGGCGAGCAATCAGCCCCAGCATTTT	CASSQGASNQPQHF
TRBD1	TRBJ2-3	.	TRBV6-5	TGTGCCAGCAGCTATGAACCGACAGGGGGCACAGATACGCAGTATTTT	CASSYEPTGGTDTQYF
TRBD2	TRBJ2-3	medium-sized	TRBV20-1	TGCAGTGCTAGAGTCTCTAGCGGGAGGTTGTCAGATACGCAGTATTTT	CSARVSSGRLSDTQYF
TRBD2	TRBJ2-7	.	TRBV7-9	TGTGCCAGCAGCCCCCCCGGACTAGCGGGAGAAAACGAGCAGTACTTC	CASSPPGLAGENEQYF
TRBD2	TRBJ2-1	large	TRBV20-1	TGCAGTGCTAGAGATAAGACGGCTAGCGGGGGGCGATACAATGAGCAGTTCTTC	CSARDKTASGGRYNEQFF
TRBD2	TRBJ2-2	.	TRBV29-1	TGCAGCGTTTCCCTTAGCGGGCTGGGCACCGGGGAGCTGTTTTTT	CSVSLSGLGTGELFF
.	TRBJ1-1	.	TRBV5-1	TGCGCCAGCAGCTCCCAGTGGCCAGAGGGAGCTTTCTTT	CASSSQWPEGAFF
TRBD2	TRBJ2-3	few	TRBV7-9	TGTGCCAGCAGCTCTAGCGGGAGGGCGATGCGGAATACGCAGTATTTT	CASSSSGRAMRNTQYF
TRBD2	TRBJ2-1	.	TRBV13	TGTGCCAACAGCTCTGGACTAGCGGGACCTTCAGGCAATGAGCAGTTCTTC	CANSSGLAGPSGNEQFF
TRBD2	TRBJ2-3	medium-sized	TRBV7-3	TGTGCCAGCAGCTTAGCCGGACTAGCGGGGCGTAAAGGTGATACGCAGTATTTT	CASSLAGLAGRKGDTQYF
TRBD1	TRBJ1-1	.	TRBV20-1	TGCAGTGCTAGCCCGGGAGGGGGCTTTGACACTGAAGCTTTCTTT	CSASPGGGFDTEAFF
TRBD1	TRBJ2-7	medium-sized	TRBV2	TGTGCCAGCAGTGCGACAGGGGTTTCCTACGAGCAGTACTTC	CASSATGVSYEQYF
TRBD2	TRBJ2-7	few	TRBV4-3	TGCGCCAGCAGCCAAGAGGGGGTAGCGGGAGCTTACGAGCAGTACTTC	CASSQEGVAGAYEQYF
.	TRBJ2-5	few	TRBV7-2	TGTGCCACGGGGCTGGGAGAGACCCAGTACTTC	CATGLGETQYF
TRBD2	TRBJ2-7	.	TRBV18	TGTGCCAGCTCACCCCCGGGACTAGCGGGGGGGACCTACGAGCAGTACTTC	CASSPPGLAGGTYEQYF
TRBD1	TRBJ2-1	.	TRBV24-1	TGTGCCACCAGTTCAGGAGGACAGGCCAATGAGCAGTGCTTC	CATSSGGQANEQCF
.	TRBJ2-7	.	TRBV5-1	TGCGCCAGCAGCTTGGCCGGGAACTCCTACGAGCAGTACTTC	CASSLAGNSYEQYF
.	TRBJ2-5	medium-sized	TRBV6-5	TGTGCCAGCAGTTCCTCCGAGGCCCCAGAGACCCAGTACTTC	CASSSSEAPETQYF
.	TRBJ2-2	.	TRBV7-7	TGTGCTAGCAGCCCCCCCGCCGGGGAGGACACCGGGGAGCTGTTTTTT	CASSPPAGEDTGELFF
.	TRBJ1-5	.	TRBV2	TGTGCCAGCAGTTCCGGGGAAGGTCAGCCCCAGCATTTT	CASSSGEGQPQHF
.	TRBJ2-3	few	TRBV12-3/TRBV12-4	TGTGCCAGCAGTTTAGGAGGATCCTCAGGGTTCACAGATACGCAGTATTTT	CASSLGGSSGFTDTQYF
.	TRBJ1-5	.	TRBV4-2	TGTGCCAGCAGCCAAGATTCTGCTAGCCCTAATCAGCCCCAGCATTTT	CASSQDSASPNQPQHF
TRBD2	TRBJ2-1	.	TRBV9	TGTGCCAGCAGCGTCTCTAGCGGGAGGGGTGGTAAGCAGTTCTTC	CASSVSSGRGGKQFF
.	TRBJ2-1	.	TRBV12-3/TRBV12-4	TGTGCCAGCAGTCCGGGGGGCGCCTTGAATGAGCAGTTCTTC	CASSPGGALNEQFF
TRBD1	TRBJ1-2	.	TRBV20-1	TGCAGTGCTAGACACGGACAGGGAGAAATTAGCCACACCTTC	CSARHGQGEISHTF
TRBD1	TRBJ1-3	.	TRBV28	TGTGCCAGCAGTTTACTACCGGGACAGGGGGCAAACACCATATATTTT	CASSLLPGQGANTIYF
.	TRBJ1-1	.	TRBV20-1	TGCAGTGCTAGAGATCGTGAGGGCTTGAACACTGAAGCTTTCTTT	CSARDREGLNTEAFF
TRBD1	TRBJ1-2	few	TRBV28	TGTGCCAGCAGTTTAGGGGGACAGGGGATTTCTGGCTACACCTTC	CASSLGGQGISGYTF
TRBD2	TRBJ2-1	.	TRBV2	TGTGCCAGCAGTGATCGGAGCGGGAAGGCAGGGGAGCAGTTCTTC	CASSDRSGKAGEQFF
.	TRBJ1-2	.	TRBV29-1	TGCAGCGTTGTTATGGTCACCAATGACTATGGCTACACCTTC	CSVVMVTNDYGYTF
.	TRBJ1-1	few	TRBV2	TGTGCCAGCAGTGAAACACCTAACACTGAAGCTTTCTTT	CASSETPNTEAFF
TRBD2	TRBJ2-1	few	TRBV5-1	TGCGCCAGCAGCTTGAGGGCTAGCGGGGTCTACAATGAGCAGTTCTTC	CASSLRASGVYNEQFF
.	TRBJ1-1	once	TRBV29-1	TGCAGCGTTGCCAGACGGTCTGAAGCTTTCTTT	CSVARRSEAFF
.	TRBJ2-7	medium-sized	TRBV18	TGTGCCAGCTCAGGCACGGGCACTGACATCTACGAGCAGTACTTC	CASSGTGTDIYEQYF